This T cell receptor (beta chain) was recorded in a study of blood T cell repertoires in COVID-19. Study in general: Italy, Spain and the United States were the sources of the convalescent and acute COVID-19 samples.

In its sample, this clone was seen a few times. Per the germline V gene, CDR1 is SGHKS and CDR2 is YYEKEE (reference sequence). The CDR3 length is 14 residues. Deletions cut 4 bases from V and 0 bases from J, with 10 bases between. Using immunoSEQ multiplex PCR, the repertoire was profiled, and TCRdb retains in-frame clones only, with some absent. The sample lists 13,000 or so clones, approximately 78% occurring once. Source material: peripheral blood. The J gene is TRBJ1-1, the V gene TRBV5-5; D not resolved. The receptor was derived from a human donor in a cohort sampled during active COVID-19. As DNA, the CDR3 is TGTGCCAGCAGCCCAGGATTCATGAACACTGAAGCTTTCTTT. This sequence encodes CASSPGFMNTEAFF.